This entry lists 21 T cell receptor beta chains sequenced from one sample in a study of OX40 agonist ivuxolimab in advanced cancers. The repertoire was sequenced with immunoSEQ multiplex PCR; TCRdb's copy has only in-frame clones and lacks some. The table records about 8,300 clones, approximately 71% of them present only once. The sequenced sample was CD4+ or CD8+ T cells sorted from blood, obtained in a trial of the OX40 agonist ivuxolimab. These receptors all come from an adult with an advanced solid tumor such as melanoma, head and neck, liver or kidney cancer.

This sequence joins TRBV7-9 and TRBJ2-1; D gene uncertain. V was clipped by 1 base and J by 8 bases, with 3 bases between them. This CDR3 contains 11 residues. In germline, CDR1 is SEHNR, CDR2 FQNEAQ (reference sequence). Written as DNA, the CDR3 is TGTGCCAGCAGCTTAGGAGATGAGCAGTTCTTC. As protein: CASSLGDEQFF.

The rearrangement links TRBV9 to TRBJ2-1; 11 nucleotides match TRBD2. Trimming took 3 bases from V and 6 from J; bases not matched to a gene: 8. Germline CDR1 reads SGDLS; CDR2 reads YYNGEE. CDR3 length: 16 residues. CDR3 nucleotides: TGTGCCAGCAGCGCTAAAATAGCGGGGGGGTCCAATGAGCAGTTCTTC. Amino acids: CASSAKIAGGSNEQFF.

This clone was picked up a small number of times. The CDR3 sequence: CATSSLRGALGDEQFF. The DNA for the CDR3 is TGTGCCACCAGCAGTTTGCGGGGGGCCTTAGGAGATGAGCAGTTCTTC. The V and J genes are TRBV15 and TRBJ2-1; 8 nucleotides agree with TRBD2. The germline CDR1 and CDR2 sequences are LNHNV and YYDKDF (reference sequence). The length of the CDR3 is 16 residues. After removal of 3 bases from V and 8 bases from J, the junction contained 12 bases not matched to a gene.

This chain links TRBV5-4 with TRBJ2-2, with 8 bases fitting TRBD1. Looked up from germline, CDR1 is SGHNT and CDR2 is YYREEE (reference sequence). The trim removed 4 bases at V and 4 bases at J, leaving 9 bases unmatched. The CDR3 runs to 16 residues. The DNA of the CDR3 is TGTGCCAGCAGCCTTCAGGGGGCTCTGGGCACCGGGGAGCTGTTTTTT. The encoded protein is CASSLQGALGTGELFF. Filled out from reference TRBV5-4 and TRBJ2-2, the complete variable domain reads ETGVTQSPTHLIKTRGQQVTLRCSSQSGHNTVSWYQQALGQGPQFIFQYYREEENGRGNFPPRFSGLQFPNYSSELNVNALELDDSALYLCASSLQGALGTGELFFGEGSRLTVL.

V gene TRBV7-9 combines with J gene TRBJ2-7; no clear D gene. This CDR3 is built from 15 residues. V shed 1 base and J shed 3 bases, with 13 bases lying between them. Germline V lookup: CDR1 SEHNR, CDR2 FQNEAQ (reference sequence). The CDR3 spells CASSLEFGVLYEQYF. The CDR3 nucleotides are TGTGCCAGCAGCTTAGAGTTTGGGGTGCTCTACGAGCAGTACTTC.

This clone was detected a few times. The genes are TRBV7-2 and TRBJ1-5, with D maybe TRBD1 (5 bases). CDR3 length equals 15 residues. V was cut by 2 bases and J by 4 bases, with 12 bases left in between. Germline CDR1 SGHTA, CDR2 FQGNSA. As DNA, the CDR3 is TGTGCCAGCAGCTTAAGGGGTCTAAGGAATCAGCCCCAGCATTTT. Translating it yields CASSLRGLRNQPQHF.

The genes are TRBV6-5 and TRBJ2-2; D is unclear. CDR3 length equals 14 residues. CDR1 and CDR2 (germline): MNHEY, SVGAGI. Trimming took 11 bases from V and 4 from J, leaving 17 bases between them. The CDR3 DNA sequence: TGTGCCGAGACTCCTCGAAACGGCACCGGGGAGCTGTTTTTT. It codes for CAETPRNGTGELFF.

The rearrangement links TRBV27 to TRBJ2-6, with 12 bases identical to TRBD1. This CDR3 has 16 residues. Germline CDR1 MNHEY, CDR2 SMNVEV (reference sequence). Germline trimming cut 1 base from V and 6 bases from J; bases unmatched to any gene: 1. CDR3 in amino acids: CASSLLGQGAANVLTF. As DNA, the CDR3 is TGTGCCAGCAGTTTATTGGGACAGGGGGCGGCCAACGTCCTGACTTTC.

The chain joins TRBV27 to TRBJ2-3; a possible D gene is TRBD1 (6 bases). Trimming cost V 6 bases and J 3 bases, with 19 bases left between them. Germline lookup yields CDR1 MNHEY and CDR2 SMNVEV (reference sequence). The CDR3 extends over 16 amino acids. CDR3 in amino acids: CASRIWGQVGTDTQYF. The DNA for the CDR3 is TGTGCCAGCAGGATTTGGGGGCAGGTGGGGACAGATACGCAGTATTTT.

The rearrangement joins TRBV7-9 to TRBJ1-6, with 9 positions matching TRBD1. The CDR3 sequence is 15 residues long. From germline, CDR1 is SEHNR and CDR2 FQNEAQ (reference sequence). V was pared by 4 bases and J by 7 bases, with 5 bases of the junction left unmatched. CDR3 nucleotide sequence: TGTGCCAGCAGCTCCCCGGACAGGGGAAATTCACCCCTCCACTTT. Translation gives CASSSPDRGNSPLHF.

As to this clone: This may be a read error, as it is one base from a much larger clone. The chain carries TRBV5-6 and TRBJ1-4, with TRBD1 identical over 9 bases. The CDR3 consists of 15 residues. Losses at the gene ends were 4 bases for V and 7 bases for J; bases not matched to a gene: 8. CDR1 and CDR2 from the germline V gene are SGHDT and YYEEEE. In DNA, the CDR3 is TGTGCCAGCAGCGCCCACAGGGGGCCGGGTGAAAAACTGTTTTTT. Protein product: CASSAHRGPGEKLFF.

The genes are TRBV4-3 and TRBJ1-2; D not certain. The CDR3 runs 15 residues. Between the trimmed V and J ends, which lost 4 bases and 5 bases, there was a span of 17 bases. Germline lookup yields CDR1 LGHNA and CDR2 YSLEER. For the CDR3, the DNA is TGCGCCAGCAGCCCTGGACCATCCTCCACTTATGGCTACACCTTC. Translated, it gives CASSPGPSSTYGYTF.

This chain uses TRBV11-2 with TRBJ2-3; 13 bases align to TRBD2. CDR3 length equals 15 residues. Germline V CDR1 and CDR2: SGHAT, FQNNGV. V was clipped by 5 bases and J by 8 bases; unmatched bases: 7. In nucleotides, the CDR3 is TGTGCCAGCAGCCTAGGACTAGCGGGGGAGGGTACGCAGTATTTT. This translates into CASSLGLAGEGTQYF. The entire variable domain, with the rest obtained from reference TRBV11-2 and TRBJ2-3, is as follows: EAGVAQSPRYKIIEKRQSVAFWCNPISGHATLYWYQQILGQGPKLLIQFQNNGVVDDSQLPKDRFSAERLKGVDSTLKIQPAKLEDSAVYLCASSLGLAGEGTQYFGPGTRLTVL.

The chain links TRBV11-2 to TRBJ2-1; the match to TRBD2 covers 11 bases. V shed 3 bases and J 1 base; nucleotides not matched to a gene: 2. This CDR3 has 16 residues. Germline-derived CDR1 and CDR2 are SGHAT and FQNNGV. The CDR3 reads CASSFASGGSYNEQFF. The DNA of the CDR3 is TGTGCCAGCAGCTTTGCTAGCGGGGGGTCCTACAATGAGCAGTTCTTC.

The CDR3 DNA reads as TGTGCCAGCAGTGAGCTAGCGGGGGGTCCGCAAGAGACCCAGTACTTC. Encoded protein: CASSELAGGPQETQYF. The chain couples TRBV6-1 to TRBJ2-5; 11 bases are a match to TRBD2. Losses at the gene ends were 3 bases for V and 2 bases for J; bases not matched to a gene: 5. The CDR3 runs 16 residues. Germline V CDR1 and CDR2: MNHNS, SASEGT.

The chain links TRBV27 to TRBJ2-7; 8 bases align to TRBD1. With 4 bases clipped from V and 2 bases from J, the junction kept 7 bases outside the gene matches. The germline V gene encodes CDR1 MNHEY and CDR2 SMNVEV (reference sequence). The CDR3 contains 15 residues. The CDR3 is CASSSQGALPYEQYF. The CDR3 coding sequence is TGTGCCAGCAGTTCCCAGGGGGCCCTACCCTACGAGCAGTACTTC.

This clone was found once. The CDR3 here is CASSPPRGPTYEQYF. CDR3 DNA sequence: TGTGCCAGCAGCCCCCCCCGGGGGCCAACCTACGAGCAGTACTTC. The chain combines TRBV7-9 with TRBJ2-7; possibly TRBD1 or TRBD2 for D (6 bases each). V lost 5 bases to trimming and J lost 2 bases, with 16 bases between them. Germline CDR1 and CDR2: SEHNR and FQNEAQ (reference sequence). The CDR3 length is 15 residues.

This rearrangement joins TRBV4-1 to TRBJ2-7, with 8 bases matching TRBD1. The ends lost 3 bases at V and 0 bases at J; junction bases unmatched: 10. This CDR3 contains 17 residues. Germline V lookup: CDR1 MGHRA, CDR2 YSYEKL. The DNA of the CDR3 is TGCGCCAGCAGCCAGGGTCACCGGGACAGGCTCTCCTACGAGCAGTACTTC. Translated, it gives CASSQGHRDRLSYEQYF.

This chain links TRBV19 with TRBJ2-6, with TRBD1 identical over 9 bases. Germline V lookup: CDR1 LNHDA, CDR2 SQIVND (reference sequence). The CDR3 sequence is 18 residues long. The trim removed 4 bases at V and 3 bases at J, leaving 10 bases unmatched. CDR3 coding DNA: TGTGCCAGTAGTACGTTCCGGGACAGGGCTTTTGGGGCCAACGTCCTGACTTTC. It is translated as CASSTFRDRAFGANVLTF.

This clone was counted once. The J gene is TRBJ1-2, the V gene TRBV5-1; 8 nucleotides agree with TRBD1. Germline trimming cut 4 bases from V and 2 bases from J; bases unmatched to any gene: 4. The length of the CDR3 is 14 residues. CDR1 is SGHRS and CDR2 is YFSETQ in the germline V gene. The CDR3 spells CASSEDRENYGYTF. The CDR3 DNA reads as TGCGCCAGCAGCGAGGACAGGGAGAACTATGGCTACACCTTC. Using reference TRBV5-1 and TRBJ1-2 for the parts outside the CDR3, the full variable domain is KAGVTQTPRYLIKTRGQQVTLSCSPISGHRSVSWYQQTPGQGLQFLFEYFSETQRNKGNFPGRFSGRQFSNSRSEMNVSTLELGDSALYLCASSEDRENYGYTFGSGTRLTVV.

This clone was detected only once. The chain couples TRBV13 to TRBJ2-1, with 7 bases identical to TRBD1. Germline V lookup: CDR1 PRHDT, CDR2 FYEKMQ (reference sequence). This CDR3 spans 15 amino acids. J was trimmed by 8 bases and V by 6 bases; bases with no gene match: 13. CDR3 sequence (DNA): TGTGCCAGCAGGCCGAGGGGGCTCCTTTCGGATGAGCAGTTCTTC. Translated, it gives CASRPRGLLSDEQFF.